The rows below give T cell receptor beta chains drawn from one sample of a study of T cell responses to AZD1222 COVID-19 vaccine. Sequenced by immunoSEQ multiplex PCR; TCRdb stores in-frame clones only, minus some. The data hold around 140,000 clones, with 75% to 95% observed a single time. Sequenced here: peripheral blood, sampled 28 days after the second AZD1222 dose. These receptors were obtained from an adult who received the AZD1222 COVID-19 vaccine. CDR3s include the opening cysteine and the closing phenylalanine or tryptophan. A D gene is named only where the DNA matches it firmly.

V gene,D gene,J gene,CDR3 length,CDR3 protein
TRBV2,NA,TRBJ1-1,14,CASRETGLNTEAFF
TRBV18,NA,TRBJ2-5,12,CASSPYQETQYF
TRBV6-6,NA,TRBJ2-5,13,CASSSGLRETQYF
TRBV9,TRBD2,TRBJ2-7,16,CASSAFGTSGSYEQYF
TRBV30,NA,TRBJ1-2,13,CAWSVLLSYGYTF
TRBV5-6,TRBD2,TRBJ2-1,15,CASSLGLAGYNEQFF
TRBV5-1,NA,TRBJ2-1,15,CASSWDRSSYNEQFF
TRBV30,NA,TRBJ1-2,16,CAWSVGGLVAESGYTF
TRBV5-4,TRBD1,TRBJ1-3,16,CASSWGGDRSGNTIYF
TRBV27,NA,TRBJ2-3,16,CASSLTSGVSTDTQYF
TRBV7-2,TRBD1,TRBJ1-4,18,CASSLGLGQVNHNEKLFF
TRBV19,NA,TRBJ1-3,14,CASSVQGSGNTIYF
TRBV30,TRBD1,TRBJ1-2,14,CAWSVRDRGVGYTF
TRBV18,TRBD1,TRBJ1-4,15,CASSPRTGFNEKLFF
TRBV5-4,NA,TRBJ2-6,15,CASSSQGSGANVLTF
TRBV6-6,NA,TRBJ1-6,12,CASTQNNSPLHF
TRBV7-2,TRBD1,TRBJ1-5,16,CASSLTSTGGNQPQHF
TRBV6-2/TRBV6-3,NA,TRBJ1-5,12,CASSYFNQPQHF
TRBV5-5,TRBD2,TRBJ2-5,18,CASSLVTSGGLRVETQYF
TRBV25-1,TRBD1,TRBJ1-2,15,CASSPGQGVRYGYTF
TRBV18,NA,TRBJ2-7,15,CASSPREGPLGEQYF
TRBV5-1,NA,TRBJ2-3,14,CASSLGSDADTQYF
TRBV20-1,NA,TRBJ2-3,11,CSARGKDTQYF
TRBV13,NA,TRBJ1-6,14,CASSIGGSHWTLHF
TRBV4-1,TRBD1,TRBJ1-6,17,CASSPTFRDRVDSPLHF
TRBV27,NA,TRBJ2-2,16,CASTTYGTLGIGELFF
TRBV19,NA,TRBJ1-1,13,CASSIDRDTEAFF
TRBV11-2,NA,TRBJ1-1,15,CASSLEARLNTEAFF
TRBV3-1/TRBV3-2,NA,TRBJ2-7,15,CASSPSAGTYYEQYF
TRBV5-1,TRBD1,TRBJ1-6,15,CASSHNRGNNSPLHF
TRBV10-3,TRBD1,TRBJ1-1,15,CATGGQGRVNTEAFF
TRBV9,TRBD2,TRBJ2-1,15,CASTEGGRNGNEQFF
TRBV30,TRBD1,TRBJ1-5,15,CAWSAPGGKEQPQHF
TRBV6-5,TRBD1,TRBJ2-4,15,CASSYSNRGQNIQYF
TRBV7-3,TRBD1,TRBJ1-1,14,CASSPQGGGTEAFF
TRBV24-1,TRBD1,TRBJ2-1,15,CATSAAGGKVNEQFF
TRBV7-9,TRBD1,TRBJ1-2,15,CASSLAGTGGYGYTF
TRBV18,NA,TRBJ1-1,16,CASSPGVSRANTEAFF
TRBV5-3,TRBD2,TRBJ2-5,16,CARSLASGRGRGTQYF
TRBV6-5,NA,TRBJ2-3,15,CASRSIGQSTDTQYF
TRBV7-9,NA,TRBJ1-1,16,CASSLGGETGNTEAFF
TRBV7-2,NA,TRBJ1-2,13,CASSLALDYGYTF
TRBV5-1,TRBD2,TRBJ2-1,17,CASSLTGTSGTTHEQFF
TRBV6-5,NA,TRBJ1-1,14,CASTRTVVNTEAFF
TRBV7-9,TRBD1,TRBJ1-2,13,CASSPGQDYGYTF
TRBV11-2,TRBD2,TRBJ2-2,14,CASSLDQLAASLFF
TRBV12-3/TRBV12-4,NA,TRBJ1-1,13,CASSLHMNTEAFF
TRBV11-3,NA,TRBJ2-1,14,CASSLSGGSDEQFF
TRBV29-1,TRBD1,TRBJ1-2,13,CSALTGGPYGYTF